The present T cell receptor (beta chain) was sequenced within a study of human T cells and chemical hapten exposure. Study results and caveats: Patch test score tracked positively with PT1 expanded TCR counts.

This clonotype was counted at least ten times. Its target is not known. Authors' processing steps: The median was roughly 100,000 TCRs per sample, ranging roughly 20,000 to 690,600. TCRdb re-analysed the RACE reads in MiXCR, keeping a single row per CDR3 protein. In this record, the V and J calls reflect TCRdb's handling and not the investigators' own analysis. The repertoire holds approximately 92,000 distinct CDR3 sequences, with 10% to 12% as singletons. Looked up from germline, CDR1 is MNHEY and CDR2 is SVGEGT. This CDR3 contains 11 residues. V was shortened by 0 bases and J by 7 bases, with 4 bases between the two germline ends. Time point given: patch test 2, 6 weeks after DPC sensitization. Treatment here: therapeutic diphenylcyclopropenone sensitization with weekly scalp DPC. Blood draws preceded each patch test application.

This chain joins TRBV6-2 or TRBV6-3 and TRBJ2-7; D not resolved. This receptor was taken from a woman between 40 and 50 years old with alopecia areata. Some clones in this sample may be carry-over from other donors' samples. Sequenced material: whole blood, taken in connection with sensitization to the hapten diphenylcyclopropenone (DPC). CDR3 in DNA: TGTGCCAGCAGTTACTCGGGGGAGCAGTACTTC. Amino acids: CASSYSGEQYF.